The rows below give T cell receptor beta chains drawn from one sample of a study of shared clonotypes between healthy human individuals. Repertoires were generated with immunoSEQ multiplex PCR, while TCRdb's copy carries only in-frame clones and drops some. The sample includes some 1,100,000 clones, roughly 74% of them seen just once. The sequenced sample consisted of memory CD4+ T cells from PBMCs. These receptors were taken from a man younger than 35 in good health. Some clones in this sample may be carry-over from other donors' samples. Each CDR3 is given with its conserved first and last residue. A D gene is named only where the DNA matches it firmly. Size is omitted from some rows. Given values are once, few, many or a class for expanded clones.

>.|.|TRBJ2-3|TRBV30
TGTGCCTGGGGACTGAGGGGCCGGGTAGATACGCAGTATTTT
CAWGLRGRVDTQYF
>.|.|TRBJ1-5|TRBV2
TGTGCCAGCAGTGATCGGGGGGATTTGCCCCAGCATTTT
CASSDRGDLPQHF
>TRBD1|many|TRBJ1-1|TRBV5-1
TGCGCCAGCAGCCCCGGGACAGGGGGCGCGGGCACTGAAGCTTTCTTT
CASSPGTGGAGTEAFF
>.|once|TRBJ2-6|TRBV7-2
TGTGCCAGCAGCTTGCGGGGAGTTGGATCTGGGGCCAACGTCCTGACTTTC
CASSLRGVGSGANVLTF
>.|.|TRBJ2-3|TRBV5-1
TGCGCCAGCAGCTTGGGGTGGGCTAGCACAGATACGCAGTATTTT
CASSLGWASTDTQYF
>TRBD2|.|TRBJ2-1|TRBV18
TGTGCCAGCTCAACGGGAGGGTTTAATGAGCAGTTCTTC
CASSTGGFNEQFF
>.|.|TRBJ1-2|TRBV28
TGTGCAAGCGGGGGCAGGACCTATGGCTACACCTTC
CASGGRTYGYTF
>.|.|TRBJ2-1|TRBV5-4
TGTGCCAGCAGCCCGTGGGCCTCCTACAATGAGCAGTTCTTC
CASSPWASYNEQFF
>TRBD1|.|TRBJ2-5|TRBV29-1
TGCAGCGCATCCAGGGGGCAGGGGGAGACCCAGTACTTC
CSASRGQGETQYF
>TRBD1|.|TRBJ1-1|TRBV9
TGTGCCAGCAGCCCCCGACAGGGGAAGAACACTGAAGCTTTCTTT
CASSPRQGKNTEAFF
>.|few|TRBJ2-6|TRBV6-5
TGTGCCAGCAGTTACTCGTGGGGGGCCAACGTCCTGACTTTC
CASSYSWGANVLTF
>.|few|TRBJ2-5|TRBV30
TGTGCCTGGAGGGTCTCGGGTCGAGGGACCCAGTACTTC
CAWRVSGRGTQYF
>.|.|TRBJ1-5|TRBV5-1
TGCGCCAGCAGCTTCCAGGGGAATGATCCCCAGCATTTT
CASSFQGNDPQHF
>TRBD2|.|TRBJ2-1|TRBV9
TGTGCCAGCAGCGTAGGTCTAAGGCGGGAGGGCCTCTACAATGAGCAGTTCTTC
CASSVGLRREGLYNEQFF
>.|.|TRBJ2-5|TRBV18
TGTGCCAGCTCACCCCCGGGCCGAACCCTGGAGACCCAGTACTTC
CASSPPGRTLETQYF
>.|once|TRBJ1-5|TRBV11-2
TGTGCCAGCAGCTTAGACGGGGGCTTCAATCAGCCCCAGCATTTT
CASSLDGGFNQPQHF
>.|.|TRBJ2-4|TRBV14
TGTGCCAGCAGCCAAGTGGCAGGGGTAGCCAAAAACATTCAGTACTTC
CASSQVAGVAKNIQYF
>.|few|TRBJ2-4|TRBV19
TGTGCCAGTAGTCGGGGCCCGCACATTCAGTACTTC
CASSRGPHIQYF
>.|once|TRBJ2-5|TRBV2
TGTGCCAGCAGTTTATACGGGACACAAGAGACCCAGTACTTC
CASSLYGTQETQYF
>TRBD2|many|TRBJ2-5|TRBV2
TGTGCCAGCAGTGAACTAGCGGGAGGGGAGACCCAGTACTTC
CASSELAGGETQYF
>.|few|TRBJ2-5|TRBV29-1
TGCAGCGTTGGCAGGGCCCAAGAGACCCAGTACTTC
CSVGRAQETQYF
>.|.|TRBJ2-7|TRBV7-9
TGTGCCAGCAGCTTGGTGGGCTACGAGCAGTACTTC
CASSLVGYEQYF
>.|once|TRBJ2-3|TRBV7-9
TGTGCCAGCAGCTTAGCGTCAGGGGAGGTAGCAGATACGCAGTATTTT
CASSLASGEVADTQYF
>.|.|TRBJ2-7|TRBV6-5
TGTGCCAGCAAGGATGGGTACGGCGAGCAGTACTTC
CASKDGYGEQYF
>.|.|TRBJ1-1|TRBV6-6
TGTGCCAGCAGAATTTACACTGAAGCTTTCTTT
CASRIYTEAFF
>.|.|TRBJ2-5|TRBV28
TGTGCCAGCAGTTTGGAGGTAGAGACCCAGTACTTC
CASSLEVETQYF
>.|many|TRBJ2-6|TRBV7-9
TGTGCCAGCAGCACTCGCAGGTCCTCGGAGGGTGGGGCCAACGTCCTGACTTTC
CASSTRRSSEGGANVLTF
>.|once|TRBJ2-2|TRBV5-1
TGCGCCAGCAGCTCCTCCGGAATTTCCACCGGGGAGCTGTTTTTT
CASSSSGISTGELFF
>.|.|TRBJ2-1|TRBV21-1
TGTGCCAGCAGCCGGCTTTTTGTCGGGACTAGCGGAGTCTGGGTTAGATACAATGAGCAGTTCTTC
CASSRLFVGTSGVWVRYNEQFF